Below are 29 T cell receptor beta chains sequenced from a single sample in a study of regulatory T cells in long-lasting Graves disease. In building TCR beta libraries, iRepertoire HTBI primers were used together with Arm-PCR of CDR3 regions. Each CDR3 protein is one row after TCRdb ran MiXCR on the multiplex PCR reads. The table includes 300,000 or so distinct CDR3 sequences, around 19% detected once. Time point given: persistent/refractory GD, antithyroid drugs over 5 years with positive TRAb. There was RNA extracted from PBMCs, and the TCR library was made from it. This specimen consisted of peripheral blood mononuclear cells (PBMCs), obtained when the disease was refractory, from a patient treated with antithyroid drugs. These receptors originate from a female donor with Graves disease.

The chain has TRBV5-4 and TRBJ2-5; maybe TRBD1 (6 bases). The CDR3 sequence is 14 residues long. With 1 base removed from V and 2 bases from J, the gap between germline ends came to 9 bases. Germline-derived CDR1 and CDR2 are SGHNT and YYREEE (reference sequence). CDR3 sequence reads: CASSLNREQETQYF. DNA of the CDR3: TGTGCCAGCAGCTTGAACAGGGAGCAAGAGACCCAGTACTTC.

The chain has TRBV18 and TRBJ1-1; weak D call: TRBD1 (6 bases). Germline assignment: CDR1 KGHSH and CDR2 LQKENI. CDR3 size: 13 residues. Trimming stripped 8 bases from V and 3 bases from J, with 13 bases between. The CDR3 region is CASQLDRHTEAFF. The CDR3 DNA reads as TGTGCCAGCCAACTAGACAGGCACACTGAAGCTTTCTTT.

The chain uses TRBV10-3 and TRBJ2-2; D is perhaps TRBD1 (6 bases). The CDR3 is 14 amino acids. V gave up 2 bases and J gave up 5 bases, with 9 bases separating them. Germline V gene sequence: CDR1 ENHRY, CDR2 SYGVKD. CDR3 sequence: CAISERDRTGELFF. As DNA, the CDR3 is TGTGCCATCAGTGAGAGAGACAGGACCGGGGAGCTGTTTTTT.

In this sample, this clonotype turned up a few times. V gene TRBV28 combines with J gene TRBJ2-7; D is tentatively TRBD1 or TRBD2 (5 bases each). Trimming removed 3 bases from V and 4 bases from J, with 16 bases in between. The germline CDR1 and CDR2 sequences are MDHEN and SYDVKM. CDR3 size: 15 residues. The CDR3 DNA reads TGTGCCAGCAGTTTTGGGGGATCCCTCTTTTACGAGCAGTACTTC. Amino acids: CASSFGGSLFYEQYF.

This clonotype was counted at least ten times. The CDR3 sequence is CASRMGRRNTGELFF. CDR3 coding DNA: TGTGCCAGCAGAATGGGGCGGAGGAACACCGGGGAGCTGTTTTTT. The chain joins TRBV12-3 or TRBV12-4 to TRBJ2-2; possible D gene TRBD1, 5 bases. The CDR3 length is 15 residues. The germline V and J ends were trimmed by 6 bases and 1 base, with 12 bases remaining between them.

This clonotype was recorded many times. CDR3 sequence reads: CASSFPDGPLKNTEAFF. The CDR3 bases are TGTGCCAGCAGCTTCCCCGACGGACCTCTCAAGAACACTGAAGCTTTCTTT. The chain joins TRBV11-2 to TRBJ1-1; no clear D gene. CDR3 length equals 17 residues. The V end lost 3 bases, the J end lost 1 base, and 18 bases lay between the germline ends. From germline, CDR1 is SGHAT and CDR2 FQNNGV. Complete variable domain (other parts from reference TRBV11-2 and TRBJ1-1): EAGVAQSPRYKIIEKRQSVAFWCNPISGHATLYWYQQILGQGPKLLIQFQNNGVVDDSQLPKDRFSAERLKGVDSTLKIQPAKLEDSAVYLCASSFPDGPLKNTEAFFGQGTRLTVV.

This clonotype occurred once. Germline and junction disagree at one end, which may indicate a read error. The V and J genes are TRBV20-1 and TRBJ2-5, with D maybe TRBD2 (5 bases). This CDR3 spans 12 amino acids. Germline V gives CDR1 DFQATT, CDR2 SNEGSKA (reference sequence). The CDR3 DNA reads TGCAATGCTAGACTGGGGAGTAAGACCCAGTACTTC. Its protein is CNARLGSKTQYF.

This clonotype was seen repeatedly, ten times or more. The chain combines TRBV10-3 with TRBJ2-7, with 7 nucleotides matching TRBD2. Germline V gene sequence: CDR1 ENHRY, CDR2 SYGVKD. V was pared by 3 bases and J by 5 bases, with 7 bases of the junction left unmatched. CDR3 length: 14 residues. The CDR3 loop is CAISEYQRGNEQYF. The CDR3 coding sequence is TGTGCCATCAGTGAATACCAGCGGGGTAACGAGCAGTACTTC.

The chain joins TRBV5-5 to TRBJ2-6; D ambiguous. The V and J ends lost 5 bases and 0 bases respectively, with 12 bases between them. The V gene's germline CDR1 is SGHKS and CDR2 YYEKEE (reference sequence). The CDR3 loop spans 16 amino acids. This CDR3 reads CASSYWFHSGANVLTF. The CDR3 DNA follows: TGTGCCAGCAGTTATTGGTTCCACTCTGGGGCCAACGTCCTGACTTTC.

This clonotype was picked up many times. The V call is TRBV6-1, the J call TRBJ2-7, with D hard to call. CDR3 length: 14 residues. Deletions cut 6 bases from V and 0 bases from J, with 12 bases between. The germline V gene encodes CDR1 MNHNS and CDR2 SASEGT. CDR3 nucleotide sequence: TGTGCCAGCAGATCTTGGAGTCTCTCCTACGAGCAGTACTTC. This sequence encodes CASRSWSLSYEQYF.

V usage is TRBV6-1 and J usage is TRBJ2-3; D might be TRBD2 (6 bases). The CDR3 is 15 residues long. Trimming stripped 8 bases from V and 0 bases from J, with 15 bases between. Germline CDR1 MNHNS, CDR2 SASEGT. CDR3 nucleotides: TGTGCCAGCCTATATGGGGGGATCAGCACAGATACGCAGTATTTT. It encodes CASLYGGISTDTQYF.

This clonotype was detected many times. The gene calls are TRBV7-9 and TRBJ2-5, with D tentatively TRBD1 (5 bases). CDR1 and CDR2 from the germline V gene are SEHNR and FQNEAQ (reference sequence). V was shortened by 1 base and J by 4 bases, with 13 bases between the two germline ends. This CDR3 spans 15 amino acids. This CDR3 reads CASSLGSGLRETQYF. The CDR3, as DNA: TGTGCCAGCAGCTTAGGCTCAGGGTTGAGAGAGACCCAGTACTTC.

This clonotype has more than one count but fewer than ten. This chain's CDR3 is CASSQDRANGNTIYF. CDR3 DNA sequence: TGTGCCAGCAGCCAAGATAGAGCGAACGGAAACACCATATATTTT. The rearrangement links TRBV3-1 to TRBJ1-3; D unclear. V lost 0 bases and J lost 4, with 10 bases in between. Germline V gene sequence: CDR1 LGHDT, CDR2 YNNKEL (reference sequence). The CDR3 is made up of 15 amino acids.

J is TRBJ1-3 and V is TRBV3-1; no definite D call. CDR1 is LGHDT, CDR2 YNNKEL, per germline (reference sequence). V was shortened by 2 bases and J by 8 bases, with 4 bases between the two germline ends. This CDR3 region has 11 residues. The CDR3 loop reads CASSQRDTIYF. DNA for the CDR3: TGTGCCAGCAGCCAAAGAGACACCATATATTTT.

With respect to this clonotype: A much larger clone lies a single base off, so this may be a read error. The chain is built from TRBV2 and TRBJ2-7; D is uncertain. V lost 6 bases, J lost 6 bases, and 3 bases lay in between. The CDR3 is 9 amino acids. Germline V gene sequence: CDR1 SNHLY, CDR2 FYNNEI. For the CDR3, the DNA is TGTGCCAGCAGCCGCGAGCAGTACTTC. It translates to CASSREQYF.

To note about this clonotype: A far more abundant clone sits one base away, making this likely a read error. The chain employs TRBV2 and TRBJ2-4; D call uncertain. The CDR3 runs 12 residues. Germline V lookup: CDR1 SNHLY, CDR2 FYNNEI. The CDR3 spells CASSLPKNIQCF. The CDR3 bases are TGTGCCAGCAGTTTACCTAAAAACATTCAGTGCTTC.

This clonotype was seen at least ten times. This chain links TRBV29-1 with TRBJ1-5, with D unclear. V was shortened by 4 bases and J by 7 bases, with 11 bases between the two germline ends. The germline V gene has CDR1 SQVTM and CDR2 ANQGSEA. This CDR3 has 12 residues. This CDR3 reads CSVGYSGQPQHF. The CDR3, as DNA: TGCAGCGTTGGATACTCGGGCCAGCCCCAGCATTTT.

The CDR3 here is CASRLTGAGGYTF. The CDR3 DNA reads as TGTGCCAGTAGACTGACAGGGGCGGGTGGCTACACCTTC. V usage is TRBV27 and J usage is TRBJ1-2; 8 positions match TRBD1. Germline V gene sequence: CDR1 MNHEY, CDR2 SMNVEV (reference sequence). The CDR3 sequence is 13 residues long. Losses at the gene ends were 9 bases for V and 7 bases for J; bases not matched to a gene: 10.

This clonotype turned up a few times. The chain is built from TRBV14 and TRBJ1-2; D remains unclear. CDR3 length: 12 amino acids. Trimming removed 3 bases from V and 2 bases from J, with 4 bases in between. Germline V gene data show CDR1 as SGHDN and CDR2 as FVKESK. DNA for the CDR3: TGTGCCAGCAGCCACGAAAACTATGGCTACACCTTC. Residues: CASSHENYGYTF.

Only one count was recorded for this clonotype. The chain recombines TRBV10-3 with TRBJ2-3; D is unclear. This CDR3 spans 12 amino acids. Trimming left V 6 bases short and J 3 bases short, with 7 bases between. Germline-derived CDR1 and CDR2 are ENHRY and SYGVKD. DNA of the CDR3: TGTGCCATCAGCGATAAAACAGATACGCAGTATTTT. It translates to CAISDKTDTQYF.

This clonotype was detected many times. The chain uses TRBV30 and TRBJ1-1; D unclear. Germline lookup yields CDR1 GTSNPN and CDR2 SVGIG (reference sequence). The germline V and J ends were trimmed by 1 base and 1 base, with 7 bases remaining between them. This CDR3 contains 13 residues. This chain's CDR3 is CAWSGFKNTEAFF. CDR3 in DNA: TGTGCCTGGAGTGGTTTCAAGAACACTGAAGCTTTCTTT.

This clonotype has at least ten counts. CDR3: CASSWGLSSGRWGETQYF. DNA of the CDR3: TGTGCCAGCAGTTGGGGACTCTCTAGCGGGAGATGGGGGGAGACCCAGTACTTC. The chain carries TRBV12-3 or TRBV12-4 and TRBJ2-5, with 10 bases aligning to TRBD2. The CDR3 has 18 amino acids. The V gene end was trimmed by 4 bases and the J gene end by 5 bases; junction bases not matched to a gene: 16.

This clonotype was seen many times. This rearrangement joins TRBV19 to TRBJ1-2; D gene uncertain. Germline V gene sequence: CDR1 LNHDA, CDR2 SQIVND (reference sequence). There are 16 residues in the CDR3. V was trimmed by 3 bases and J by 8 bases, leaving 22 bases between them. CDR3 sequence reads: CASSMAGGDYTGGYTF. For the CDR3, the DNA is TGTGCCAGTAGTATGGCGGGTGGCGATTATACGGGAGGCTACACCTTC.

This clonotype showed up many times. The V call is TRBV2, the J call TRBJ2-7, with D perhaps given as TRBD1 or TRBD2 (5 bases each). CDR1 is SNHLY, CDR2 FYNNEI, per germline. The CDR3 is 14 residues long. The V gene lost 6 bases and the J gene lost 2 bases, with 14 bases spanning the gap. This CDR3 reads CASRGDAYTYEQYF. The DNA of the CDR3 is TGTGCCAGCAGGGGGGACGCCTATACCTACGAGCAGTACTTC. The full variable domain, completed using reference TRBV2 and TRBJ2-7, is EPEVTQTPSHQVTQMGQEVILRCVPISNHLYFYWYRQILGQKVEFLVSFYNNEISEKSEIFDDQFSVERPDGSNFTLKIRSTKLEDSAMYFCASRGDAYTYEQYFGPGTRLTVT.

In its sample, this clonotype was seen a few times. The chain employs TRBV7-9 and TRBJ1-1; 9 bases line up with TRBD1. Germline-derived CDR1 and CDR2 are SEHNR and FQNEAQ (reference sequence). With V trimmed by 10 bases and J by 4 bases, 10 bases remained unmatched. CDR3 size: 14 residues. CDR3 DNA sequence: TGTGCCATAAAACAGGGGGCTAGCGGCACTGAAGCTTTCTTT. Amino acids: CAIKQGASGTEAFF.

The V gene is TRBV18, the J gene TRBJ1-1, with 10 nucleotides matching TRBD1. The germline V gene encodes CDR1 KGHSH and CDR2 LQKENI. This CDR3 has 16 amino acids. V lost 6 bases and J lost 4; bases outside the gene matches: 11. The CDR3 DNA reads as TGTGCCAGCTCTCTTGCCGGGACAGGGGTTCGCACTGAAGCTTTCTTT. Encoded protein: CASSLAGTGVRTEAFF.

The chain combines TRBV11-3 with TRBJ2-7; TRBD1 agrees at 8 bases. The CDR3 is 15 amino acids. Germline V gene sequence: CDR1 SGHNT, CDR2 YENEEA. Losses at the gene ends were 5 bases for V and 3 bases for J; bases not matched to a gene: 9. CDR3 protein: CASSLTGQGFYEQYF. CDR3 nucleotides: TGTGCCAGCAGCCTAACCGGACAGGGCTTCTACGAGCAGTACTTC.

This chain uses TRBV28 with TRBJ1-2; 10 bases align to TRBD1. Germline V gene sequence: CDR1 MDHEN, CDR2 SYDVKM. The CDR3 runs to 15 residues. Trimming cost V 6 bases and J 1 base; bases outside gene matches: 5. This CDR3 is CASRTGQGLNYGYTF. The CDR3 region has the DNA TGTGCCAGCAGAACGGGACAGGGGCTTAACTATGGCTACACCTTC.

This chain uses TRBV27 with TRBJ1-1; unclear D gene. This CDR3 spans 13 amino acids. The V and J ends lost 5 bases and 5 bases respectively, with 12 bases between them. The germline V gene encodes CDR1 MNHEY and CDR2 SMNVEV (reference sequence). The chain's CDR3 is CASSPGPGTEAFF. DNA for the CDR3: TGTGCCAGCAGTCCCGGGCCCGGGACTGAAGCTTTCTTT.